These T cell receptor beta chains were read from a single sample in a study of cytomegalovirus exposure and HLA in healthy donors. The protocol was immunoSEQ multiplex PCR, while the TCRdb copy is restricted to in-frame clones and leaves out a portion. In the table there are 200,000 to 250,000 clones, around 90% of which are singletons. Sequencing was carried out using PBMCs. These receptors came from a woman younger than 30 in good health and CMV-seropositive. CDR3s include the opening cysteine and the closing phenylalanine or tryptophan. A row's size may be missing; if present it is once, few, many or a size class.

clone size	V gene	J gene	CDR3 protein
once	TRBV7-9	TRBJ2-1	CASSTGQGDYNEQFF
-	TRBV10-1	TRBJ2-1	CATARLAGRESYNEQFF
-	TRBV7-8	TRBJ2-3	CASSLVSSGTSTDTQYF
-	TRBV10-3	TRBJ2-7	CAISDPSGSTSSYEQYF
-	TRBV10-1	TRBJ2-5	CASSEGSGGLAGTETQYF
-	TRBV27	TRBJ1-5	CASSLYPGSNQPQHF
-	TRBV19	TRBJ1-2	CASNHRAVLSYTF
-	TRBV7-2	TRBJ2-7	CASSLGRGYEQYF
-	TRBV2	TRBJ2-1	CASSLAGGPPYNEQFF
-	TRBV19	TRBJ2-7	CASRYRQGSYEQYF
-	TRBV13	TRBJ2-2	CASSLDFSPTGELFF
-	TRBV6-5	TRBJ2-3	CASSLGGRAADTQYF
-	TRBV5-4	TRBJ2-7	CASSFLGGPSYEQYF
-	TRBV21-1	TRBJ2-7	CASSKLSGSYSYEQYF
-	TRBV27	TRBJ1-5	CASSLSAGGPAQHF
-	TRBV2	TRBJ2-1	CASRTSGNEQFF
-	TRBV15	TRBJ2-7	CATSRVGRIYYEQYF
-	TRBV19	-	CASSGREPYEQYF
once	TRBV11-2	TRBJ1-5	CASSLDRAGQPQHF
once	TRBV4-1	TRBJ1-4	CASSQDRGWANEKLFF
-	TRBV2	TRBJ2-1	CASSARGQLRYNEQFF
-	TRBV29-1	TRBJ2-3	CSVRGGFADTQYF
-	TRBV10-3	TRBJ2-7	CATGGKGGYEQYF
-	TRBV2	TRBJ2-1	CASSGQNNEQFF
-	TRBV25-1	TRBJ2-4	CASSGTGAIAKNIQYF
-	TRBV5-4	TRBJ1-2	CASSLVDSLYGYTF
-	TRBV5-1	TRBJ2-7	CASSLRSDSYEQYF
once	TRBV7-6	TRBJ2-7	CASSSGISGAYEQYF
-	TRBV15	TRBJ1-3	CATSPTGMPSGNTIYF
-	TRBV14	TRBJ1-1	CASSQDLVERAFF
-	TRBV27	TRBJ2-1	CASSREYSYNEQFF
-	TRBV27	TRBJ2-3	CASSKLAVSPADTQYF
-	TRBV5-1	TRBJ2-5	CASQLPGTSGTQETQYF
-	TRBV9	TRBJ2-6	CASSVTGVTGANVLTF
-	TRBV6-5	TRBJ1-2	CASTDDRNYGYTF
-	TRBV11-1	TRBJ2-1	CASSRGLAVNNEQFF
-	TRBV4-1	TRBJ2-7	CASSQGGQISDEQYF
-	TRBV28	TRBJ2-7	CASSWEPGLAAYEQYF
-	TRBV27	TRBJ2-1	CANHPGRLAAILSSYNEQFF
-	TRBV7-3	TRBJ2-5	CASSRTGGGETQYF
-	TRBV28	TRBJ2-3	CASSLSYRGRGLQDTQYF
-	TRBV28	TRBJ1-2	CASSLRTGGSYGYTF
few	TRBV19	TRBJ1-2	CASTGTPWGDYTF
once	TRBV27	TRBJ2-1	CVSSPSGRFEQFF
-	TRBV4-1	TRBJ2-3	CASSQVAGVADTQYF
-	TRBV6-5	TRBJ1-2	CASRVPEVDGYTF
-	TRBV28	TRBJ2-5	CASSLQGRETQYF
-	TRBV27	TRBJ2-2	CASSTGPNTGELFF
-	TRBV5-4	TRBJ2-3	CASSLSGTGVGDTQYF
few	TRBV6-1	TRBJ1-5	CASKRVSNQPQHF
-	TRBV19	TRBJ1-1	CASSTPGGVFDTEAFF
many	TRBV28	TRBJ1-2	CASRLSSGGSYGYTF